Given below is one T cell receptor beta chain in context. The data belong to a study of shared clonotypes between healthy human individuals. The CDR3 has 13 amino acids. Germline CDR1 MNHEY, CDR2 SVGAGI. V dropped 8 bases and J dropped 3 bases, with 13 bases sitting between them. Subsets obtained from CD4+ cells comprised CD45RA+ naive and CD45RA-negative memory cells. Clones were read by immunoSEQ multiplex PCR, and TCRdb kept only the in-frame ones, dropping some. Of about 1 million clones listed, 75% are singletons. The receptor was derived from a man in his late teens or twenties in good health. This chain uses TRBV6-5 with TRBJ1-2, with no clear D. Material: memory CD4+ T cells sorted from blood. Sample subset: CD45RA-negative fraction. The CDR3 here is CASRRGYDYGYTF. CDR3 coding DNA: TGTGCCAGCCGGAGAGGGTATGACTATGGCTACACCTTC.